This T cell receptor (beta chain) was observed in a study of blood T cell repertoires in COVID-19. The overall study: Specimens from acute and convalescent COVID-19 originated in the United States, Italy and Spain. Sources were T cells, B-cell-depleted T cells, or PBMCs; the material itself was cDNA or gDNA.

TCRdb keeps only in-frame clones here, not all; method: immunoSEQ multiplex PCR. The table has 300,000 to 350,000 clones, approximately 89% seen once. All enrollees were roughly 18 to 89 years old and from under 25 US areas. Cohorts were based on clinical histories the participants reported. Comment on this clone: The same CDR3 is also encoded by other DNA sequences in this sample.

Germline V gene lookup returns CDR1 SEHNR and CDR2 FQNEAQ (reference sequence). V lost 1 base to trimming and J lost 4 bases, with 5 bases between them. The CDR3 spans 12 residues. The source is a man aged 25-45 years who had recovered from COVID-19. This chain joins TRBV7-9 and TRBJ2-7; unclear D gene. The sequencing sample was made of PBMCs or T cells enriched from blood (not recorded which). CDR3 sequence: CASSLGAYEQYF. In nucleotides, the CDR3 is TGTGCCAGCAGCTTAGGGGCGTACGAGCAGTACTTC. Complete variable domain (other parts from reference TRBV7-9 and TRBJ2-7): DTGVSQNPRHKITKRGQNVTFRCDPISEHNRLYWYRQTLGQGPEFLTYFQNEAQLEKSRLLSDRFSAERPKGSFSTLEIQRTEQGDSAMYLCASSLGAYEQYFGPGTRLTVT.